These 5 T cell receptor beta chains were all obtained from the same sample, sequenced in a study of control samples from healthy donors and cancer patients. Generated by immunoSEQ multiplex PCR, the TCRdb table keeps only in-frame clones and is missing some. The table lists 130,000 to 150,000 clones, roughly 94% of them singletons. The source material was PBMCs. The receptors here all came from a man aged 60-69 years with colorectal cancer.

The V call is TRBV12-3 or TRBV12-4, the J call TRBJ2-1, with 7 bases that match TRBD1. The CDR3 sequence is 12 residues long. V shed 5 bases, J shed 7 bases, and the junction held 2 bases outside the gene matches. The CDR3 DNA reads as TGTGCCAGCAGTACCAGGGGGAATGAGCAGTTCTTC. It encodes CASSTRGNEQFF.

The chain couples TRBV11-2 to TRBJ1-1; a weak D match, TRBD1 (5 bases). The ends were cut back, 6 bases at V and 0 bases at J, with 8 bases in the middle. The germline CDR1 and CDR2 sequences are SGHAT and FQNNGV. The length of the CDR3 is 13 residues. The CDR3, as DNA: TGTGCCAGCAGAGGGGTTGTGAACACTGAAGCTTTCTTT. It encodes CASRGVVNTEAFF.

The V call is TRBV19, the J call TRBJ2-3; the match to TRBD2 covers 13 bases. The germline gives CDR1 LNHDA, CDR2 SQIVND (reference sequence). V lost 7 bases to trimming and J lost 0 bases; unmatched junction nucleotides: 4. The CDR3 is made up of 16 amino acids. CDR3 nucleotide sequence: TGTGCCAGTACCCGGACTAGCGGGGGTAGCACAGATACGCAGTATTTT. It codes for CASTRTSGGSTDTQYF.

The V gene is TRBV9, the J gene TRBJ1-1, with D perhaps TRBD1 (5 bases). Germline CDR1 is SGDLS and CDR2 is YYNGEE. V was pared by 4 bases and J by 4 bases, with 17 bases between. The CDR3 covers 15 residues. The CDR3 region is CASSPLGGGTTEAFF. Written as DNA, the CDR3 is TGTGCCAGCAGCCCCCTGGGTGGGGGGACCACTGAAGCTTTCTTT.

The CDR3 coding sequence is TGCGCCAGCAGCTCCAGCGGGGGGCATGAAGGAGAGCAGTACTTC. Its translation: CASSSSGGHEGEQYF. The chain has TRBV5-1 and TRBJ2-7; 9 bases map to TRBD2. The CDR3 has 15 amino acids. CDR1 and CDR2 from the germline V gene are SGHRS and YFSETQ. The trim removed 3 bases at V and 7 bases at J, leaving 11 bases unmatched.